This T cell receptor beta chain comes out of a study of shared clonotypes between healthy human individuals. Study-level information: Every donor yielded three CD4 naive, three CD4 memory, two CD8 naive and one CD8 memory plate.

To note about this clone: The sample holds other DNA sequences that translate to the same CDR3.

Method: immunoSEQ multiplex PCR; TCRdb's copy keeps in-frame clones and lacks some. The repertoire consists of about 2.2 million clones, with approximately 92% occurring once and the leading ten covering over 1.5%. V trimming: 2 bases; J trimming: 4 bases; junction bases outside the gene matches: 2. The germline CDR1 and CDR2 sequences are SGDLS and YYNGEE. CDR3 length equals 15 residues. Positive CCR7 selection of CD45RO-negative cells yielded the naive CD8 cells, and terminally differentiated effector memory CD45RA+ cells were excluded. The study drew its donors from healthy HIV-negative adults without recent acute infections or vaccinations.

The sequence was obtained from a man between 18 and 35 years old in good health. Some clones in this sample may be carry-over from other donors' samples. The chain joins TRBV9 to TRBJ2-1; 11 nucleotides match TRBD2. The source material was naive CD8+ T cells from PBMCs. CDR3 residues: CASSVGLAEYNEQFF. The CDR3 DNA reads as TGTGCCAGCAGCGTGGGACTAGCGGAGTACAATGAGCAGTTCTTC. Using reference TRBV9 and TRBJ2-1 for the parts outside the CDR3, the full variable domain is DSGVTQTPKHLITATGQRVTLRCSPRSGDLSVYWYQQSLDQGLQFLIQYYNGEERAKGNILERFSAQQFPDLHSELNLSSLELGDSALYFCASSVGLAEYNEQFFGPGTRLTVL.